The clone carrying this T cell receptor (beta chain) showed up many times. Its antigen is as yet unknown. These data originate in a study of regulatory T cells in long-lasting Graves disease. At the level of the study: Those with persistent Graves' disease had received antithyroid drugs for over 5 years with positive TSH receptor antibodies. Study results and caveats: Among the persistent patients, 2,500 to 3,000 public clonotypes were shared, more than the approximately 1,000 shared among new patients. Newly diagnosed Graves' patients had higher TCR diversity than persistent ones.

Time point given: persistent/refractory GD, antithyroid drugs over 5 years with positive TRAb. PBMC RNA was the source of the TCR library. According to the study, TCR beta libraries were built with iRepertoire HTBI primers and CDR3-region Arm-PCR. Each CDR3 protein gets one entry after TCRdb re-called the multiplex PCR reads with MiXCR. The sample includes more than 300,000 distinct CDR3 sequences, roughly a fifth seen only once; the top ten take roughly 29%. V lost 6 bases and J lost 2, with 13 bases in between. Per the germline V gene, CDR1 is SNHLY and CDR2 is FYNNEI. The CDR3 runs 15 residues. Sequenced here: peripheral blood mononuclear cells (PBMCs), sampled when the disease was refractory, from a patient treated with antithyroid drugs. This clonotype originated in a female donor with Graves disease. The chain employs TRBV2 and TRBJ2-2, with a possible D match to TRBD2 (6 bases). The CDR3 spells CASSVAELNTGELFF. In DNA, the CDR3 is TGTGCCAGCAGCGTAGCGGAGCTAAACACCGGGGAGCTGTTTTTT.